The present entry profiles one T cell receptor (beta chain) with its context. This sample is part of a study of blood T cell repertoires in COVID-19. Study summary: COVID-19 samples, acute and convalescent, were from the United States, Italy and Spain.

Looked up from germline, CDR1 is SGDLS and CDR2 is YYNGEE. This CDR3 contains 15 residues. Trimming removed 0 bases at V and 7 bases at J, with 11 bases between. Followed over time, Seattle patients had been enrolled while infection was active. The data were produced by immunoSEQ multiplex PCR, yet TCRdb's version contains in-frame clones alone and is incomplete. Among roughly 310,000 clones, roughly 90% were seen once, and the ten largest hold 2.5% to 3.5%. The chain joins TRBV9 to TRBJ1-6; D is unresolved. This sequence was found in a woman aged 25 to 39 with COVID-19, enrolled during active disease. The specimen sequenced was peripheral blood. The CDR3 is CASSVGSEANSPLHF. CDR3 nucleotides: TGTGCCAGCAGCGTAGGGTCTGAGGCCAATTCACCCCTCCACTTT.